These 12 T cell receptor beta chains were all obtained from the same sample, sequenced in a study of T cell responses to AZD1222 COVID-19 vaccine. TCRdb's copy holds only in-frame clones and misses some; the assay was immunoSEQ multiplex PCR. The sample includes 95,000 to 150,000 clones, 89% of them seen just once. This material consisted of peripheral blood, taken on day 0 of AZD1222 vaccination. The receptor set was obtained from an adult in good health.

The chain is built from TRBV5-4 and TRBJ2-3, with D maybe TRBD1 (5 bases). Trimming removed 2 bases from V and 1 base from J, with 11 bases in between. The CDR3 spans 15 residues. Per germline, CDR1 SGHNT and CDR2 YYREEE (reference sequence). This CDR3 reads CASSFGGAGTDTQYF. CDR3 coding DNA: TGTGCCAGCAGCTTTGGTGGGGCTGGCACAGATACGCAGTATTTT.

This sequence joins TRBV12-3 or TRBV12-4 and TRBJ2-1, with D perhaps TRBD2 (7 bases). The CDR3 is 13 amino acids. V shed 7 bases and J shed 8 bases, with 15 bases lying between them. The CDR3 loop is CASTKSGGDEQFF. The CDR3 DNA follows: TGTGCCAGCACCAAATCGGGGGGCGATGAGCAGTTCTTC.

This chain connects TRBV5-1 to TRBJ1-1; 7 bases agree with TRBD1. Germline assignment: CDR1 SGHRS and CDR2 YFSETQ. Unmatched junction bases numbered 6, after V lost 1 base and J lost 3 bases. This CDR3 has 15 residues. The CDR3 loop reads CASSLNLQGDTEAFF. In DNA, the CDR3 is TGCGCCAGCAGCTTGAATCTCCAGGGGGACACTGAAGCTTTCTTT.

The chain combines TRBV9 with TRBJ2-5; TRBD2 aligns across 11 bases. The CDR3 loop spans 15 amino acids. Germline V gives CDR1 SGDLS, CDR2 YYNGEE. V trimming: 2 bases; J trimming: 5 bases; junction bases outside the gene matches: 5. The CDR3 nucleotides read TGTGCCAGCAGCGTTATAGCGGGGGGGCGGGAGACCCAGTACTTC. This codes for CASSVIAGGRETQYF.

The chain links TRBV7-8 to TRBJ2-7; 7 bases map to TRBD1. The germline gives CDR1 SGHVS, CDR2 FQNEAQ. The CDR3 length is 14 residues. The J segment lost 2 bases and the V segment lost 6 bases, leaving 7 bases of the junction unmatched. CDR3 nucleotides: TGTGCCAGCAGATTTGGGACAGCAACCTACGAGCAGTACTTC. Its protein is CASRFGTATYEQYF.

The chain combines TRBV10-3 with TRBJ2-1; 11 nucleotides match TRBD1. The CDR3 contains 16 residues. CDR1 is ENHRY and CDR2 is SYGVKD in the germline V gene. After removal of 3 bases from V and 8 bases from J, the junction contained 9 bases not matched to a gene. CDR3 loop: CAISDLGTGGRYEQFF. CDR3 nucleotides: TGTGCCATCAGTGACCTGGGGACAGGGGGTAGGTATGAGCAGTTCTTC.

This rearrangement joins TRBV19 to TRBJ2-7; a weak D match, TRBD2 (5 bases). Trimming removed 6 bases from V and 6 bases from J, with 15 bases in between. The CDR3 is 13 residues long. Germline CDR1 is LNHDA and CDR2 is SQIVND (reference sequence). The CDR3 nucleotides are TGTGCCAGTAGCTTTGGAGGTTGGGGCGAGCAGTACTTC. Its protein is CASSFGGWGEQYF. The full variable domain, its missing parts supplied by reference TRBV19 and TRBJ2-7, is DGGITQSPKYLFRKEGQNVTLSCEQNLNHDAMYWYRQDPGQGLRLIYYSQIVNDFQKGDIAEGYSVSREKKESFPLTVTSAQKNPTAFYLCASSFGGWGEQYFGPGTRLTVT.

CDR3 sequence reads: CASTRDRAYGYTF. The CDR3 DNA follows: TGTGCCAGCACCCGGGACAGGGCCTATGGCTACACCTTC. This rearrangement joins TRBV6-5 to TRBJ1-2; 9 bases line up with TRBD1. The CDR3 runs 13 residues. Per the germline V gene, CDR1 is MNHEY and CDR2 is SVGAGI. J gave up 4 bases and V 7 bases, and 4 bases lay outside the gene matches.

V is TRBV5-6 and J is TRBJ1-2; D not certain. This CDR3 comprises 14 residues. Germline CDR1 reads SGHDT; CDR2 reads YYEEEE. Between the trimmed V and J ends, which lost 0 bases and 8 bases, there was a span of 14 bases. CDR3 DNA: TGTGCCAGCAGCTTGGCCGCGGAAATCGGGGGCTACACCTTC. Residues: CASSLAAEIGGYTF. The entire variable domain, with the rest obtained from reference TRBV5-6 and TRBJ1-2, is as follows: DAGVTQSPTHLIKTRGQQVTLRCSPKSGHDTVSWYQQALGQGPQFIFQYYEEEERQRGNFPDRFSGHQFPNYSSELNVNALLLGDSALYLCASSLAAEIGGYTFGSGTRLTVV.

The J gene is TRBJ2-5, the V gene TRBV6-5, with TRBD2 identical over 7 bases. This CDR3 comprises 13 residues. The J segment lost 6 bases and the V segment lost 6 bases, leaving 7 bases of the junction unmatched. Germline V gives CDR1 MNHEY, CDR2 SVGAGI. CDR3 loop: CASSPAGAQTQYF. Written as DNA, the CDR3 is TGTGCCAGCAGCCCGGCGGGAGCCCAGACCCAGTACTTC.

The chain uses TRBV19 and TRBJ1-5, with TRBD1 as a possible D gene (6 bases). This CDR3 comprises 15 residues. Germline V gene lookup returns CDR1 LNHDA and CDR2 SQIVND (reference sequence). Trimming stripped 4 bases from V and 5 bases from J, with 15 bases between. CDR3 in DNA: TGTGCCAGTAGTACGCGTAACAGGGAACATCAGCCCCAGCATTTT. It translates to CASSTRNREHQPQHF.

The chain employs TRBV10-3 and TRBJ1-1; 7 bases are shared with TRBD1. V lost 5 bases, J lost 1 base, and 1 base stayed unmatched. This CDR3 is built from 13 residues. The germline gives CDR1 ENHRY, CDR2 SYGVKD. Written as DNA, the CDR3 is TGTGCCATCAGTAGGACAGGGAACACTGAAGCTTTCTTT. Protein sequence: CAISRTGNTEAFF.